The source of this T cell receptor beta chain is a study of cytomegalovirus exposure and HLA in healthy donors. Findings and limits, study-wide: Later analysis identified about 17,000 TCR beta sequences associated with HLA alleles, using a false discovery rate threshold of 0.05.

Germline trimming cut 1 base from V and 3 bases from J; bases unmatched to any gene: 7. The CDR3 sequence is 18 residues long. Germline V gene sequence: CDR1 SSHAT, CDR2 FNYEAQ (reference sequence). About this clone: Its antigen is not known.

It was with 60 Vbeta and 13 Jbeta primers that the PCR ran. Method: immunoSEQ multiplex PCR; TCRdb's copy keeps in-frame clones and lacks some. Here the sample spans about 140,000 clones, around 75% being singletons. The receptor was isolated from a male donor in good health and CMV-seronegative. The rearrangement joins TRBV7-7 to TRBJ2-2; 11 bases are a match to TRBD2. Material for sequencing was PBMCs. CDR3 in amino acids: CASSLELAGEPHTGELFF. The CDR3 region has the DNA TGTGCCAGCAGCTTAGAACTAGCGGGAGAACCCCACACCGGGGAGCTGTTTTTT. The entire variable domain, with the rest obtained from reference TRBV7-7 and TRBJ2-2, is as follows: GAGVSQSPRYKVTKRGQDVTLRCDPISSHATLYWYQQALGQGPEFLTYFNYEAQPDKSGLPSDRFSAERPEGSISTLTIQRTEQRDSAMYRCASSLELAGEPHTGELFFGEGSRLTVL.